This TCR beta chain was recorded in a study of blood T cells in healthy people across ages. Whole-study findings and limits: Strong correlation was found linking TCR beta diversity to naive T cell percentage.

For the second PCR, which ran for 7 to 11 cycles, a sample-barcoded 5' primer and a J-beta primer mix were used. Using its own MiXCR run on the 5' RACE reads, TCRdb lists one record per CDR3 protein. The data contain about 680,000 distinct CDR3 sequences, around 45% of them singletons. This clonotype has only one observation. What it recognizes is unknown. Germline CDR1 DFQATT, CDR2 SNEGSKA (reference sequence). V was clipped by 4 bases and J by 0 bases; unmatched bases: 6. The CDR3 extends over 15 amino acids. The TCR comes from an older woman in good health. The sequencing input was blood. The V call is TRBV20-1, the J call TRBJ2-7; 10 nucleotides agree with TRBD1. The DNA of the CDR3 is TGCAGTGCTATAGGGGACAGGGGAAACTCCTACGAGCAGTACTTC. Protein product: CSAIGDRGNSYEQYF.